This T cell receptor (beta chain) emerged from a study of blood T cell repertoires in COVID-19. Background on the study: The origin of the acute and convalescent COVID-19 samples was the United States, Italy and Spain. PBMCs, B-cell-depleted T cells, or T cells were the source of the cDNA or gDNA that made up the material.

As processed by the authors: How many nucleated cells were present was estimated from reference gene primer amplification. Profiling relied on immunoSEQ multiplex PCR, and the TCRdb table lists in-frame clones only, not all of them. V and J calls and clone size are as listed in that table; D and trimming were resolved from the DNA. The repertoire has some 120,000 clones, around 87% of them found once; the top ten carry 3.5% to 4.5%. Germline CDR1 is LGHDT and CDR2 is YNNKEL (reference sequence). The CDR3 spans 17 residues. The J segment lost 9 bases and the V segment lost 4 bases, leaving 14 bases of the junction unmatched.

The sample consisted of peripheral blood. The rearrangement links TRBV3-1 (or the pseudogene TRBV3-2) to TRBJ1-6; TRBD1 matches at 8 bases. This sequence was found in a woman aged 60-70 years with acute or convalescent COVID-19. CDR3 nucleotides: TGTGCCAGCAGCCCGAAGCTAGGACAGGGCCTAAGTTCACCCCTCCACTTT. Its translation: CASSPKLGQGLSSPLHF.